These T cell receptor beta chains were read from a single sample in a study of early T cells in non-severe SARS-CoV-2 infection. TCRdb passed the 5' RACE reads through MiXCR, listing each CDR3 protein once. Counted here are 60,000 to 65,000 distinct CDR3 sequences, under 15% occurring once; the ten biggest clones make up approximately 4.4%. The specimen sequenced was whole blood. The origin of the receptors is an adult who was a healthcare worker with PCR-confirmed SARS-CoV-2 infection or an uninfected control (not recorded which). Each CDR3 is given with its conserved first and last residue. D genes are given only for firm matches. Where a row states a size, it is once, few, many or the class of an expanded clone; other rows omit it.

v_call	j_call	d_call	clone_size	cdr3_aa	cdr3_nt
TRBV7-2	TRBJ2-2	NA	NA	CASSLVGNTGELFF	TGTGCCAGCAGCTTAGTTGGTAACACCGGGGAGCTGTTTTTT
TRBV2	TRBJ2-3	NA	few	CASIRSEGGTDTQYF	TGTGCCAGCATACGTAGCGAGGGGGGCACAGATACGCAGTATTTT
TRBV2	TRBJ2-6	NA	few	CASTPESGANVLTF	TGTGCCAGCACGCCGGAGTCGGGGGCCAACGTCCTGACTTTC
TRBV5-4	TRBJ2-1	NA	NA	CASGTTWGNEQFF	TGTGCCAGCGGGACCACTTGGGGCAATGAGCAGTTCTTC
TRBV29-1	TRBJ2-3	NA	NA	CSVEEYGDTQYF	TGCAGCGTTGAAGAGTACGGAGATACGCAGTATTTT
TRBV4-3	TRBJ1-1	NA	NA	CASSQDRESEAFF	TGCGCCAGCAGCCAAGATAGGGAATCTGAAGCTTTCTTT
TRBV6-1	TRBJ2-3	TRBD2	few	CASSSKRGGADTQYF	TGTGCCAGCAGTTCGAAGCGGGGTGGGGCAGATACGCAGTATTTT
TRBV11-3	TRBJ2-1	NA	many	CASSWDNEQFF	TGTGCCAGCAGCTGGGACAATGAGCAGTTCTTC
TRBV5-1	TRBJ2-5	TRBD1	many	CASSLRTGGWETQYF	TGCGCCAGCAGCTTGCGGACAGGGGGCTGGGAGACCCAGTACTTC
TRBV29-1	TRBJ2-5	NA	NA	CSVVGLQETQYF	TGCAGCGTCGTGGGACTGCAAGAGACCCAGTACTTC
TRBV12-3/TRBV12-4	TRBJ2-4	NA	many	CASSSGGSFGSGIQYF	TGTGCCAGCAGTTCCGGCGGATCCTTCGGGAGTGGCATTCAGTACTTC
TRBV20-1	TRBJ2-2	TRBD2	NA	CSAGTSGSIGGELFF	TGCAGTGCCGGGACTAGCGGGAGTATTGGCGGGGAGCTGTTTTTT
TRBV7-3	TRBJ2-1	NA	NA	CASSLRPLVDEQFF	TGTGCCAGCAGCTTAAGGCCCCTGGTAGATGAGCAGTTCTTC
TRBV7-6	TRBJ2-3	NA	few	CASSLLGGASDTQYF	TGTGCCAGCAGCTTACTGGGGGGCGCATCAGATACGCAGTATTTT
TRBV20-1	TRBJ1-1	NA	NA	CSAPVQGTEAFF	TGCAGTGCCCCGGTCCAAGGAACTGAAGCTTTCTTT
TRBV11-2	TRBJ2-5	NA	NA	CASSPGRTRETQYF	TGTGCCAGCAGCCCGGGACGGACCAGAGAGACCCAGTACTTC
TRBV10-3	TRBJ2-2	NA	many	CAISPITNTGELFF	TGTGCCATCAGTCCTATAACGAACACCGGGGAGCTGTTTTTT